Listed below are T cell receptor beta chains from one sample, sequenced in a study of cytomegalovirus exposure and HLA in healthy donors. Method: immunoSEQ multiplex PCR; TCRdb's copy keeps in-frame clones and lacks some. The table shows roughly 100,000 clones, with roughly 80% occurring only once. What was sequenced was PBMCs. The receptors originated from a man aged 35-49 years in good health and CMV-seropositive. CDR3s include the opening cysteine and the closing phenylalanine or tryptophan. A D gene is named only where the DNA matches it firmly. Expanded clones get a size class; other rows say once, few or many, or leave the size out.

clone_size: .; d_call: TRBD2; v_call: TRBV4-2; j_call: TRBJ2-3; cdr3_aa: CASSQEANTLIVLAGGGDTQYF; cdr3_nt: TGTGCCAGCAGCCAAGAGGCTAATACCCTGATTGTACTAGCGGGAGGGGGGGATACGCAGTATTTT
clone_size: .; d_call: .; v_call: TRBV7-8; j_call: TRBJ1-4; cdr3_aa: CASSSYRLRTDEKLFF; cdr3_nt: TGTGCCAGCAGCTCATACAGACTAAGAACGGATGAAAAACTGTTTTTT
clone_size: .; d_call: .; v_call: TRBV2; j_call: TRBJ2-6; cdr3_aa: CASSEFGGAGANVLTF; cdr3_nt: TGTGCCAGCAGTGAGTTTGGGGGCGCTGGGGCCAACGTCCTGACTTTC
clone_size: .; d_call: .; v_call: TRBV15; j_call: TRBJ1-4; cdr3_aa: CATSRDRVSEKLFF; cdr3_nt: TGTGCCACCAGCAGAGATCGCGTTAGCGAAAAACTGTTTTTT
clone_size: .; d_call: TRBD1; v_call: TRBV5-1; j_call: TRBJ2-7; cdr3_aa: CASSFNRGYEQYF; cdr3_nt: TGCGCCAGCAGCTTTAACAGGGGCTACGAGCAGTACTTC
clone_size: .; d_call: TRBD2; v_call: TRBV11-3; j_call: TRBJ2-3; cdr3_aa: CASSPGLAGITSTDTQYF; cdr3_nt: TGTGCCAGCAGCCCGGGACTAGCGGGGATCACTAGCACAGATACGCAGTATTTT
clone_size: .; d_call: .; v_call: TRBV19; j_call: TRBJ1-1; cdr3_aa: CASSIVGRVSRSTEAFF; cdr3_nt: TGTGCCAGTAGTATAGTCGGGAGAGTTAGTAGGAGCACTGAAGCTTTCTTT
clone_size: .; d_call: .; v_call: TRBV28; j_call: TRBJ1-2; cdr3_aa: CASNPRVQNYGYTF; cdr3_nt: TGTGCCAGCAACCCCCGGGTGCAGAACTATGGCTACACCTTC
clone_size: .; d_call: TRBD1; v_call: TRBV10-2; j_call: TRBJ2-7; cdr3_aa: CASSESRTGAEQYF; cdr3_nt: TGCGCCAGCAGTGAGAGCAGGACAGGGGCCGAGCAGTACTTC
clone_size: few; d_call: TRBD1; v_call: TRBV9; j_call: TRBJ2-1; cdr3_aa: CASSIRDRRNEQFF; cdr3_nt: TGTGCCAGCAGCATTCGGGACAGAAGGAATGAGCAGTTCTTC
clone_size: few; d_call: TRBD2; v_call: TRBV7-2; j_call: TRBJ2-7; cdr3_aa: CASSLVREVYEQYF; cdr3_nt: TGTGCCAGCAGCTTAGTGCGGGAGGTCTACGAGCAGTACTTC